This note documents a single TCR beta chain sequence. Its antigen is unknown. The ends lost 5 bases at V and 5 bases at J; junction bases unmatched: 7. The CDR3 spans 14 residues. CDR1 and CDR2 from the germline V gene are MNHNS and SASEGT. The data originate from a study of OX40 agonist ivuxolimab in advanced cancers. Overall study: Patients assigned to dose escalation were diagnosed with hepatocellular carcinoma, melanoma, renal cell or head and neck cancer. Having had anti-PD-1, anti-PD-L1 or anti-CTLA-4 therapy before was allowed, and over 35% had some. Broader study findings: CD8+ T cells averaged more expanded clones than CD4+. Specificity for antigen went undetermined in the expanded peripheral T cells.

TCRdb keeps only in-frame clones here, not all; method: immunoSEQ multiplex PCR. The table has approximately 76,000 clones, 94% seen once; the top ten hold about 11%. The chain combines TRBV6-1 with TRBJ2-5, with 8 bases that match TRBD1. This material consisted of CD4+ or CD8+ T cells sorted from blood, taken in a trial of the OX40 agonist ivuxolimab. The receptor comes from an adult with an advanced solid tumor such as melanoma, head and neck, liver or kidney cancer. The CDR3 loop is CASSRWTGFETQYF. CDR3 in DNA: TGTGCCAGCAGTAGATGGACAGGGTTTGAGACCCAGTACTTC.